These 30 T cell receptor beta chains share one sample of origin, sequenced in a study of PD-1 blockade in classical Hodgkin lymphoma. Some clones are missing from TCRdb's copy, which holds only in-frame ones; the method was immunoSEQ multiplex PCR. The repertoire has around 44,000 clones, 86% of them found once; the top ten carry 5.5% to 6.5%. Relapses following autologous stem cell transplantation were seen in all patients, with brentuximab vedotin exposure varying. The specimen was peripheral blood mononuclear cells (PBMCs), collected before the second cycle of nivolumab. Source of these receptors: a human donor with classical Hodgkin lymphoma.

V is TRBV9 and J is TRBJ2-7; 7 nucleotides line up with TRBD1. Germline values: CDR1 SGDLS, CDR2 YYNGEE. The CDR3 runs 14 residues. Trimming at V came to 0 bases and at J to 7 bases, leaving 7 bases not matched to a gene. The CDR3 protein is CASSVEGAQEEQYF. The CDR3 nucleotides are TGTGCCAGCAGCGTAGAGGGGGCGCAGGAAGAGCAGTACTTC.

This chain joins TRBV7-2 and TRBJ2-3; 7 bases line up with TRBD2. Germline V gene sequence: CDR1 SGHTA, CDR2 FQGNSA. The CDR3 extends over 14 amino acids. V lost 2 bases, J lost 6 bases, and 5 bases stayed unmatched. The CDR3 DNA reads TGTGCCAGCAGCTTACGGCGGGAGAGGGATACGCAGTATTTT. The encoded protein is CASSLRRERDTQYF.

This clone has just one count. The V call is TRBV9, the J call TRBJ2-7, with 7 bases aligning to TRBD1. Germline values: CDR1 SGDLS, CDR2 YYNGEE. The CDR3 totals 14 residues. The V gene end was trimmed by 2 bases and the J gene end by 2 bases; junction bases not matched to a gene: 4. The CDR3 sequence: CASSVSGQTYEQYF. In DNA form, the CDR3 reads TGTGCCAGCAGCGTTTCGGGACAGACCTACGAGCAGTACTTC.

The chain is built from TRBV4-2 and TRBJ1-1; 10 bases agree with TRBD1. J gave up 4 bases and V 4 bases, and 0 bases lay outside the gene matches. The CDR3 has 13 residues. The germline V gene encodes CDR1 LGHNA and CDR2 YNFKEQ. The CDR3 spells CASSRTGGTEAFF. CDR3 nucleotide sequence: TGTGCCAGCAGCCGGACAGGGGGCACTGAAGCTTTCTTT.

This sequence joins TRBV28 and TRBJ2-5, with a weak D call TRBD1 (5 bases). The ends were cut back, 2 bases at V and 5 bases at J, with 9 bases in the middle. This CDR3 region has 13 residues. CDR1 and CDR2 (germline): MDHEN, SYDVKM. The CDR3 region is CASSLAGRETQYF. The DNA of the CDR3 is TGTGCCAGCAGTTTAGCAGGGCGGGAGACCCAGTACTTC.

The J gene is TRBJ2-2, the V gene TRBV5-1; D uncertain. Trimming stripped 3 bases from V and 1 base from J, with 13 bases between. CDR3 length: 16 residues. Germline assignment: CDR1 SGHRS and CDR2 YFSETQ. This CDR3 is CASSSERILNTGELFF. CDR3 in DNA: TGCGCCAGCAGCTCTGAAAGGATTTTGAACACCGGGGAGCTGTTTTTT.

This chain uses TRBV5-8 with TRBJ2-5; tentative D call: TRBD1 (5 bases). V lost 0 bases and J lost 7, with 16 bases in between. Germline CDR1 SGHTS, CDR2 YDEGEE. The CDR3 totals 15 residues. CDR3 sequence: CASSLGQGWTGTQYF. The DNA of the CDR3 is TGTGCCAGCAGCTTGGGGCAGGGCTGGACGGGGACCCAGTACTTC.

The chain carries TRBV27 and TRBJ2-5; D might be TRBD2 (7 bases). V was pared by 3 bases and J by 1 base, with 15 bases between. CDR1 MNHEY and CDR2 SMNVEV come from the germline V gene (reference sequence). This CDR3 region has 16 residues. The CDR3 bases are TGTGCCAGCAGTTTGCGACGGGGGGCCGCCCAAGAGACCCAGTACTTC. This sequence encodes CASSLRRGAAQETQYF.

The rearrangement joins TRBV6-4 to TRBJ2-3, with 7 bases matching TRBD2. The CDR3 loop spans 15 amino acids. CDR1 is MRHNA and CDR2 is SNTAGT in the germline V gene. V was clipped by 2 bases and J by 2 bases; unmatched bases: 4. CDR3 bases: TGTGCCAGCAGTGACGAGGCGGGAGCCACAGATACGCAGTATTTT. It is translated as CASSDEAGATDTQYF.

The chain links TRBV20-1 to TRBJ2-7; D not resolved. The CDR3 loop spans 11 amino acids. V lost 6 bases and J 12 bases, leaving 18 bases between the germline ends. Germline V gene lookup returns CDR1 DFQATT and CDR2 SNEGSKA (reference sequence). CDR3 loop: CSADPPGRLYF. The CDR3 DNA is TGCAGTGCCGACCCCCCCGGGCGTCTGTACTTC.

In DNA, the CDR3 is TGTGCCAGCAGTTCGCCCCGGGGGTCTGGTAATGAAAAACTGTTTTTT. Encoded protein: CASSSPRGSGNEKLFF. The chain recombines TRBV27 with TRBJ1-4, with D possibly being TRBD1 (5 bases). The CDR3 is 16 amino acids. V lost 4 bases and J 4 bases, leaving 16 bases between the germline ends. Germline assignment: CDR1 MNHEY and CDR2 SMNVEV (reference sequence).

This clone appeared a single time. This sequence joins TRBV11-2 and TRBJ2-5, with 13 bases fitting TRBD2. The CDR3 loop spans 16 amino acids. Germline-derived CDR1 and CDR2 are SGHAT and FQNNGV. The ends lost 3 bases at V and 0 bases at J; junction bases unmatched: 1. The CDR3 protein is CASSLGLAGYQETQYF. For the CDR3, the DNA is TGTGCCAGCAGCTTGGGACTAGCGGGGTACCAAGAGACCCAGTACTTC.

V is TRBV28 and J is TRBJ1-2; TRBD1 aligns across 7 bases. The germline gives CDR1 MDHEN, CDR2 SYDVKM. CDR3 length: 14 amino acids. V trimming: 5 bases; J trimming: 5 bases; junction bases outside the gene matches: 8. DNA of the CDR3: TGTGCCAGCAGTGAACAGGGGATAGGGTATGGCTACACCTTC. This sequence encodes CASSEQGIGYGYTF.

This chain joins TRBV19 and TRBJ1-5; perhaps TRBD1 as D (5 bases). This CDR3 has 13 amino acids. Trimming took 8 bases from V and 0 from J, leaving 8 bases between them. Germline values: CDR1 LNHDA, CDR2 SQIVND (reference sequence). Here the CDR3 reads CASAGNSNQPQHF. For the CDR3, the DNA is TGTGCCAGTGCAGGGAATAGCAATCAGCCCCAGCATTTT.

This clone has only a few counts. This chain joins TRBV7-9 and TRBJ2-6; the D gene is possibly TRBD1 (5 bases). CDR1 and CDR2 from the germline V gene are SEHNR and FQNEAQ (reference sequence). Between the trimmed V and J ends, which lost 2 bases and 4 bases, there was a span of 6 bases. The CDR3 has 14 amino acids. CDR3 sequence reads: CASSLNRGANVLTF. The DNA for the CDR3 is TGTGCCAGCAGCTTAAACAGGGGGGCCAACGTCCTGACTTTC.

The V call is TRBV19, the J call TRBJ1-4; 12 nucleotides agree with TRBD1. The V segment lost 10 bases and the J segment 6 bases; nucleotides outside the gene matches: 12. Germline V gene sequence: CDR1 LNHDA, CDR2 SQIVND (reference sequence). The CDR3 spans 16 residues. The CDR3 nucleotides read TGTGCCATCGAAACCGGGACAGGGGGCGCAGATGAAAAACTGTTTTTT. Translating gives CAIETGTGGADEKLFF.

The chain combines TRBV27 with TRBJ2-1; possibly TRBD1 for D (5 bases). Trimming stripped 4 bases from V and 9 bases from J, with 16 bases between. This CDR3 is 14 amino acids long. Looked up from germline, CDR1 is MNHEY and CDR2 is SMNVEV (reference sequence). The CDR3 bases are TGTGCCAGCAGTTCTCCCCTAAGGGGTACTGAGCAGTTCTTC. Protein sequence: CASSSPLRGTEQFF.

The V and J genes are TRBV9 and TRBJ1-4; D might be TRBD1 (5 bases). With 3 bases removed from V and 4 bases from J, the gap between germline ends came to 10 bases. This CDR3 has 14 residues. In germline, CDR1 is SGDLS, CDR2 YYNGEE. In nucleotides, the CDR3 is TGTGCCAGCAGCGCCTCAGGGATTAATGAAAAACTGTTTTTT. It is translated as CASSASGINEKLFF.

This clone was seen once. For the CDR3, the DNA is TGTGCCAGCAGTTCCCCTTCCAGGAACACTGAAGCTTTCTTT. Its translation is CASSSPSRNTEAFF. The chain is built from TRBV27 and TRBJ1-1; D is unresolved. CDR1 MNHEY and CDR2 SMNVEV come from the germline V gene (reference sequence). This CDR3 is built from 14 residues. Trimming cost V 4 bases and J 1 base, with 10 bases left between them.

CDR3 in DNA: TGTGCCAGCAGTTGGACTCTGGAGGGGAACTACGAGCAGTACTTC. Amino acid sequence: CASSWTLEGNYEQYF. V and J are TRBV6-6 and TRBJ2-7, with D possibly matching TRBD2 (6 bases). Germline-derived CDR1 and CDR2 are MNHNY and SVGAGI (reference sequence). This CDR3 spans 15 amino acids. V lost 4 bases and J lost 3, with 16 bases in between.

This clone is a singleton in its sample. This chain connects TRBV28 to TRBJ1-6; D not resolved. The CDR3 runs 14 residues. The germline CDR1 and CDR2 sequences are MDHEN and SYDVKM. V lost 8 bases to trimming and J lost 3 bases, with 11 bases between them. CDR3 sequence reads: CASRRSRYNSPLHF. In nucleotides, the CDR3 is TGTGCCAGCCGCAGGTCACGCTATAATTCACCCCTCCACTTT.

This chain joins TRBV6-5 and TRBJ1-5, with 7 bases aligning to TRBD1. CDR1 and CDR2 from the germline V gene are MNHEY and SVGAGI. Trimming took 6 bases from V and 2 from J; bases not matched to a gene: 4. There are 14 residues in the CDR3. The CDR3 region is CASSYDRGNQPQHF. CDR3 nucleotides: TGTGCCAGCAGCTACGACAGGGGCAATCAGCCCCAGCATTTT.

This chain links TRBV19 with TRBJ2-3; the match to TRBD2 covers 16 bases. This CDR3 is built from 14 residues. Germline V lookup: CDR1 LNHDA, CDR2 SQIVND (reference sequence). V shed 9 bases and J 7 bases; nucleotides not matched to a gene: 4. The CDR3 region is CASRGLAGGNTQYF. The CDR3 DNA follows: TGTGCCAGCAGGGGACTAGCGGGGGGGAATACGCAGTATTTT.

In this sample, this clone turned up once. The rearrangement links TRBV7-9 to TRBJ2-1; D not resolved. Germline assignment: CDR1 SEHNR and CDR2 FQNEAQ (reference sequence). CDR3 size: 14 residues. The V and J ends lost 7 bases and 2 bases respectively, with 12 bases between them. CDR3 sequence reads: CASTGGVAYNEQFF. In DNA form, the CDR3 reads TGTGCCAGCACCGGTGGAGTAGCCTACAATGAGCAGTTCTTC. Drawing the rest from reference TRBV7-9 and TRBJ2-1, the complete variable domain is DTGVSQNPRHKITKRGQNVTFRCDPISEHNRLYWYRQTLGQGPEFLTYFQNEAQLEKSRLLSDRFSAERPKGSFSTLEIQRTEQGDSAMYLCASTGGVAYNEQFFGPGTRLTVL.

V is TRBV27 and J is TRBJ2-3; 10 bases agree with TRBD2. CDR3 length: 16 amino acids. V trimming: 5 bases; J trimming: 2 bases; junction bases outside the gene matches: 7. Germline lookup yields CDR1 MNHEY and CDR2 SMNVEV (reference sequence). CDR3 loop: CASSPPTSGITDTQYF. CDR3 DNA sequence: TGTGCCAGCAGTCCACCCACTAGCGGGATCACAGATACGCAGTATTTT.

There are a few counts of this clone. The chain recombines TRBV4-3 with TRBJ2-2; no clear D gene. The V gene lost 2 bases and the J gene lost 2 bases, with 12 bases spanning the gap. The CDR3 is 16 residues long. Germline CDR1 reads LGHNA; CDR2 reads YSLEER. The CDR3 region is CASSQSSGLNTGELFF. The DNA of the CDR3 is TGCGCCAGCAGCCAATCTAGTGGCCTAAACACCGGGGAGCTGTTTTTT.

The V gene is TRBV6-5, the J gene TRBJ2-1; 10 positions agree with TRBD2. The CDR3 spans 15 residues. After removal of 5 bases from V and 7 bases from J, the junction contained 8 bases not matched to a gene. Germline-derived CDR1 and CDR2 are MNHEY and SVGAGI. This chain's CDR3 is CASSPLAGFLNEQFF. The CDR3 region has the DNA TGTGCCAGCAGTCCACTAGCGGGGTTTCTTAATGAGCAGTTCTTC.

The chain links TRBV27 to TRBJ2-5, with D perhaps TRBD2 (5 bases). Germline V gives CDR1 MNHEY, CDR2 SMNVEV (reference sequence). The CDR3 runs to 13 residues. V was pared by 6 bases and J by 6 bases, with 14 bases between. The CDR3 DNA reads TGTGCCAGCAGCATTACGAGGAGGAAGACCCAGTACTTC. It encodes CASSITRRKTQYF.

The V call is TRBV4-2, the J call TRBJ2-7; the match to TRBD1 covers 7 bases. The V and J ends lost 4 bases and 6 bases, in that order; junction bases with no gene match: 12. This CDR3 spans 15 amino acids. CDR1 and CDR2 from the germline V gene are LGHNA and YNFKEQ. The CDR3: CASSPLRDSRREQYF. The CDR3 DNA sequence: TGTGCCAGCAGCCCTCTCCGGGACAGCCGACGCGAGCAGTACTTC.

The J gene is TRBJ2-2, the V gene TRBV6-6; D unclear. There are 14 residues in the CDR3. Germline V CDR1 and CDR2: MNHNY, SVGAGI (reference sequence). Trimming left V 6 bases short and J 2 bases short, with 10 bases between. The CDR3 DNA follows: TGTGCCAGCAGGGCGTATCGAAACACCGGGGAGCTGTTTTTT. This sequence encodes CASRAYRNTGELFF.